Shown below are 15 T cell receptor beta chains from a single sample sequenced in a study of post-analysis software for immune sequencing data. Study findings and constraints: Five or six TRBV segments, including TRBV5-6, TRBV5-1 and TRBV20-1, were more frequent in patients than controls.

The antigens these receptors bind are not known. cDNA libraries of TCR beta carried unique molecular identifiers. TCRdb re-called the PCR reads through MiXCR, storing one row per CDR3 protein. The sample has fewer than 600,000 distinct CDR3 sequences; nearly 45% are singletons. The sequenced sample consisted of blood. These receptors were taken from a girl aged 10 to 17 with multiple sclerosis.

The V and J genes are TRBV5-1 and TRBJ2-1; D is perhaps TRBD1 (6 bases). Trimming pared 7 bases from V and 0 bases from J, leaving 11 bases between. This CDR3 has 14 residues. Germline values: CDR1 SGHRS, CDR2 YFSETQ. CDR3 nucleotides: TGCGCCAGCCACCGGGACAACTCCTACAATGAGCAGTTCTTC. Translation gives CASHRDNSYNEQFF.

The chain employs TRBV24-1 and TRBJ2-7; D is possibly TRBD2 (6 bases). This CDR3 is built from 16 residues. Trimming took off 4 bases at V and 4 bases at J, with 19 bases between the two ends. Germline CDR1 is KGHDR and CDR2 is SFDVKD. The CDR3 DNA reads as TGTGCCACCAGTGACCTTCTTCGGAGGGCGGAGTACGAGCAGTACTTC. It translates to CATSDLLRRAEYEQYF.

The chain is built from TRBV9 and TRBJ2-4, with a tentative D call TRBD2 (5 bases). TRBJ2-7 explains the end of the DNA better; the J call may be wrong. The CDR3 extends over 15 amino acids. Germline CDR1 reads SGDLS; CDR2 reads YYNGEE. CDR3 DNA: TGTGCCAGCAGCTCCTCGGGATACCCTGGTCGCGAGCAGTACTTC. Its protein product is CASSSSGYPGREQYF.

The CDR3 loop is CASSLGEGGDRDYEQYF. The CDR3 region has the DNA TGTGCCAGCAGCTTAGGGGAGGGGGGGGACCGAGACTACGAGCAGTACTTC. The rearrangement uses TRBV7-3 and TRBJ2-4, with D perhaps TRBD2 (7 bases). The J call may be wrong; the DNA end is better matched by TRBJ2-7. This CDR3 has 17 amino acids. Germline CDR1 SGHTA, CDR2 FQGTGA.

The chain recombines TRBV7-3 with TRBJ2-2; 8 bases align to TRBD1. The CDR3 runs 15 residues. Germline loops: CDR1 SGHTA, CDR2 FQGTGA. Unmatched junction bases numbered 7, after V lost 5 bases and J lost 5 bases. The DNA for the CDR3 is TGTGCCAGCAGCCCGGACAGGGTGGGAACCGGGGAGCTGTTTTTT. Translated, it gives CASSPDRVGTGELFF.

The V call is TRBV6-5, the J call TRBJ1-4; D not resolved. Trimming stripped 2 bases from V and 5 bases from J, with 9 bases between. The CDR3 runs 14 residues. The germline CDR1 and CDR2 sequences are MNHEY and SVGAGI. In DNA form, the CDR3 reads TGTGCCAGCAGTTACCGAGGGAAAAATGAAAAACTGTTTTTT. Translation: CASSYRGKNEKLFF.

This clonotype was detected only a few times. The rearrangement uses TRBV6-4 and TRBJ2-1, with TRBD2 matching over 14 bases. This CDR3 is built from 15 residues. V was clipped by 7 bases and J by 6 bases; unmatched bases: 5. The germline gives CDR1 MRHNA, CDR2 SNTAGT. This chain's CDR3 is CASNDGTSGSNEQFF. The CDR3 DNA follows: TGTGCCAGCAACGACGGGACTAGCGGGAGCAATGAGCAGTTCTTC.

Turning to this clonotype: Its ends do not fully match the called genes, so a read error is possible. The chain is built from TRBV29-1 and TRBJ2-3; D may be TRBD1 or TRBD2 (5 bases each). The CDR3 contains 13 residues. Germline V lookup: CDR1 SQVTM, CDR2 ANQGSEA. The CDR3 coding sequence is TGCAGCGTTGGGGGGACGGTCACAAATACGCAGTATTTT. It is translated as CSVGGTVTNTQYF.

The chain combines TRBV20-1 with TRBJ2-1; 11 nucleotides line up with TRBD2. The CDR3 contains 14 residues. The junction had 9 bases not matched to a gene; V was cut back by 5 bases and J by 9 bases. The V gene's germline CDR1 is DFQATT and CDR2 SNEGSKA (reference sequence). CDR3 in DNA: TGCAGTGCTTCGACTAGCGGGGATTTTGGTGAGCAGTTCTTC. Residues: CSASTSGDFGEQFF.

V usage is TRBV28 and J usage is TRBJ2-5; TRBD1 aligns across 7 bases. Judging by the DNA end, TRBJ2-7 fits better; the J call may be wrong. The CDR3 loop spans 14 amino acids. Germline loops: CDR1 MDHEN, CDR2 SYDVKM. CDR3 DNA: TGTGCCAGCAGGTTCCGACAGGGTAGATACGAGCAGTACTTC. Protein sequence: CASRFRQGRYEQYF.

This clonotype was recorded a few times. The CDR3 reads CASSQDRLITDTQYF. In DNA form, the CDR3 reads TGTGCCAGCAGCCAAGATAGACTTATCACAGATACGCAGTATTTT. The gene calls are TRBV3-1 and TRBJ2-3; the D is unclear. Germline CDR1 LGHDT, CDR2 YNNKEL (reference sequence). The CDR3 is made up of 15 amino acids. Between the trimmed V and J ends, which lost 0 bases and 2 bases, there was a span of 9 bases.

This clonotype was detected a few times. V usage is TRBV6-6 and J usage is TRBJ2-1, with 7 bases that match TRBD2. V lost 10 bases, J lost 8 bases, and 5 bases stayed unmatched. There are 11 residues in the CDR3. CDR1 is MNHNY and CDR2 is SVGAGI in the germline V gene (reference sequence). The CDR3: CATRGEYEQFF. The CDR3 DNA reads TGTGCCACCCGGGGGGAGTATGAGCAGTTCTTC.

This clonotype was found a few times. The rearrangement uses TRBV4-2 and TRBJ2-4, with 11 bases fitting TRBD1. The V segment lost 5 bases and the J segment 12 bases; nucleotides outside the gene matches: 9. Germline-derived CDR1 and CDR2 are LGHNA and YNFKEQ. The CDR3 has 14 residues. In nucleotides, the CDR3 is TGTGCCAGCAGCATTACCGGGACAGGGGGAGGTCAGTACTTC. This translates into CASSITGTGGGQYF.

V and J are TRBV20-1 and TRBJ2-1; unclear D gene. Germline V gives CDR1 DFQATT, CDR2 SNEGSKA (reference sequence). The V and J ends lost 6 bases and 10 bases respectively, with 22 bases between them. CDR3 size: 14 residues. The CDR3 coding sequence is TGCAGTGCCGTGAAGTCTTTAGTCCCACTCGAGCAGTTCTTC. This sequence encodes CSAVKSLVPLEQFF.

The rearrangement joins TRBV24-1 to TRBJ2-5, with a possible D match to TRBD2 (5 bases). The CDR3 extends over 16 amino acids. Germline loops: CDR1 KGHDR, CDR2 SFDVKD. V was pared by 5 bases and J by 4 bases, with 19 bases between. The CDR3 sequence is CATSAPGTGTLETQYF. The CDR3 bases are TGTGCCACCAGTGCCCCAGGAACGGGAACCCTAGAGACCCAGTACTTC.